A single sample gave rise to the 19 T cell receptor beta chains below, sequenced in a study of cytomegalovirus exposure and HLA in healthy donors. The PCR employed 60 Vbeta primers together with 13 Jbeta primers. This table comes from immunoSEQ multiplex PCR, and its TCRdb copy is limited to in-frame clones, with some not included. The sample carries roughly 80,000 clones, 65% to 85% recorded once. The specimen sequenced was PBMCs. These receptors all stem from a woman in her fifties or sixties in good health and CMV-seronegative.

In this sample, this clone turned up once. This sequence joins TRBV18 and TRBJ1-1; D remains ambiguous. V was clipped by 0 bases and J by 1 base, with 6 bases between them. CDR1 and CDR2 from the germline V gene are KGHSH and LQKENI. The CDR3 spans 14 residues. The CDR3 loop is CASSPPNTNTEAFF. The CDR3 DNA reads as TGTGCCAGCTCACCACCTAACACGAACACTGAAGCTTTCTTT.

The rearrangement links TRBV19 to TRBJ2-6; 10 positions agree with TRBD2. V lost 2 bases to trimming and J lost 1 base; unmatched junction nucleotides: 5. Germline V gives CDR1 LNHDA, CDR2 SQIVND (reference sequence). This CDR3 has 18 amino acids. CDR3 bases: TGTGCCAGTAGTATACTAGCGGGGGCCCTTTCTGGGGCCAACGTCCTGACTTTC. It translates to CASSILAGALSGANVLTF.

This rearrangement joins TRBV6-5 to TRBJ2-1; weak D call: TRBD1 (5 bases). V lost 0 bases, J lost 4 bases, and 7 bases lay in between. This CDR3 comprises 14 residues. Germline V gene lookup returns CDR1 MNHEY and CDR2 SVGAGI. The CDR3 sequence is CASSYSSGYNEQFF. For the CDR3, the DNA is TGTGCCAGCAGTTACTCGTCAGGGTACAATGAGCAGTTCTTC.

The rearrangement uses TRBV29-1 and TRBJ1-6, with D uncertain. Germline values: CDR1 SQVTM, CDR2 ANQGSEA. With 6 bases removed from V and 10 bases from J, the gap between germline ends came to 22 bases. The CDR3 is 15 residues long. The CDR3 spells CSVALSGSSGSPLHF. The CDR3 region has the DNA TGCAGCGTCGCCCTCTCGGGGTCTTCAGGATCACCCCTCCACTTT.

A single count supports this clone. The V and J genes are TRBV4-3 and TRBJ1-1; D might be TRBD1 (6 bases). CDR1 is LGHNA, CDR2 YSLEER, per germline. The CDR3 has 15 amino acids. The V end was cut by 0 bases, the J end by 5 bases, with 13 bases between. CDR3 in amino acids: CASSQDQGGGTEAFF. The CDR3 region has the DNA TGCGCCAGCAGCCAAGATCAAGGGGGGGGGACTGAAGCTTTCTTT.

The CDR3 is CASSFPNRVGYTF. The CDR3 DNA reads TGTGCCAGCAGTTTTCCCAACAGGGTTGGCTACACCTTC. V is TRBV27 and J is TRBJ1-2; D is perhaps TRBD1 (6 bases). The CDR3 spans 13 residues. Per the germline V gene, CDR1 is MNHEY and CDR2 is SMNVEV (reference sequence). The V and J ends lost 3 bases and 7 bases respectively, with 12 bases between them.

The J gene is TRBJ2-7, the V gene TRBV7-2, with D perhaps TRBD1 (6 bases). Per the germline V gene, CDR1 is SGHTA and CDR2 is FQGNSA. V dropped 5 bases and J dropped 2 bases, with 28 bases sitting between them. There are 19 residues in the CDR3. In DNA form, the CDR3 reads TGTGCCAGCAGCGCCCCGTCCGGGACCACAGGGAAGGGCACCTACGAGCAGTACGTC. Translated: CASSAPSGTTGKGTYEQYV.

The genes are TRBV14 and TRBJ2-1; 9 nucleotides line up with TRBD2. J lost 6 bases, V lost 4 bases, and 7 bases had no gene match. Germline V CDR1 and CDR2: SGHDN, FVKESK. This CDR3 spans 15 amino acids. The CDR3 DNA is TGTGCCAGCAGCCCTAATAGCGGGAGCCCCAATGAGCAGTTCTTC. This sequence encodes CASSPNSGSPNEQFF.

This sequence joins TRBV6-5 and TRBJ2-7; possibly TRBD1 for D (5 bases). The CDR3 runs 15 residues. Germline assignment: CDR1 MNHEY and CDR2 SVGAGI. The V end lost 2 bases, the J end lost 1 base, and 12 bases lay between the germline ends. The CDR3: CASSYDSPGSYEQYF. The CDR3 DNA sequence: TGTGCCAGCAGTTACGACAGCCCTGGTTCCTACGAGCAGTACTTC.

This sequence joins TRBV18 and TRBJ1-1, with 7 bases aligning to TRBD1. V was pared by 2 bases and J by 2 bases, with 5 bases of the junction left unmatched. The CDR3 length is 15 residues. Germline CDR1 KGHSH, CDR2 LQKENI. The CDR3 here is CASSPSGTANTEAFF. The CDR3 DNA follows: TGTGCCAGCTCACCATCCGGGACAGCCAACACTGAAGCTTTCTTT.

The chain carries TRBV29-1 and TRBJ2-5; TRBD2 is a possible D gene (7 bases). CDR1 SQVTM and CDR2 ANQGSEA come from the germline V gene. Trimming took 7 bases from V and 5 from J, leaving 14 bases between them. This CDR3 is 12 amino acids long. The CDR3: CSGRGGGETQYF. DNA for the CDR3: TGCAGCGGGCGGGGAGGGGGGGAGACCCAGTACTTC.

This chain connects TRBV5-6 to TRBJ1-1; D is possibly TRBD1 (6 bases). The V end was cut by 4 bases, the J end by 5 bases, with 12 bases between. The CDR3 covers 13 residues. Germline V lookup: CDR1 SGHDT, CDR2 YYEEEE. The CDR3, as DNA: TGTGCCAGCAGCCCCAGAGGGGGAACTGAAGCTTTCTTT. This codes for CASSPRGGTEAFF.

V gene TRBV2 combines with J gene TRBJ2-1, with 10 bases lining up with TRBD2. CDR3 length: 15 amino acids. Looked up from germline, CDR1 is SNHLY and CDR2 is FYNNEI. The V and J ends lost 7 bases and 4 bases, in that order; junction bases with no gene match: 7. CDR3 protein: CASTKDSGGYNEQFF. Here the CDR3 DNA reads TGTGCCAGCACCAAGGATAGCGGGGGGTACAATGAGCAGTTCTTC.

The chain carries TRBV4-1 and TRBJ2-6; D ambiguous. Trimming took 0 bases from V and 0 from J, leaving 3 bases between them. Germline lookup yields CDR1 MGHRA and CDR2 YSYEKL. The CDR3 contains 15 residues. CDR3 DNA sequence: TGCGCCAGCAGCCAAGACTTCTCTGGGGCCAACGTCCTGACTTTC. Encoded protein: CASSQDFSGANVLTF.

This rearrangement joins TRBV6-5 to TRBJ1-1; no clear D gene. With 0 bases removed from V and 1 base from J, the gap between germline ends came to 6 bases. This CDR3 is built from 14 residues. Germline loops: CDR1 MNHEY, CDR2 SVGAGI. DNA for the CDR3: TGTGCCAGCAGTTACTCTCGGGAGAACACTGAAGCTTTCTTT. Protein sequence: CASSYSRENTEAFF.

V usage is TRBV28 and J usage is TRBJ2-1; 7 bases agree with TRBD1. The CDR3 is 15 residues long. CDR1 and CDR2 (germline): MDHEN, SYDVKM. Germline trimming cut 3 bases from V and 3 bases from J; bases unmatched to any gene: 5. CDR3 sequence (DNA): TGTGCCAGCAGTTTTATGCAGGGGGTCTACAATGAGCAGTTCTTC. Translated, it gives CASSFMQGVYNEQFF. The complete variable domain, with remaining parts taken from reference TRBV28 and TRBJ2-1, reads DVKVTQSSRYLVKRTGEKVFLECVQDMDHENMFWYRQDPGLGLRLIYFSYDVKMKEKGDIPEGYSVSREKKERFSLILESASTNQTSMYLCASSFMQGVYNEQFFGPGTRLTVL.

The chain couples TRBV5-1 to TRBJ2-5; 12 bases match TRBD2. The J call may be in error: the DNA end matches TRBJ2-7 better. The CDR3 runs 15 residues. CDR1 is SGHRS and CDR2 is YFSETQ in the germline V gene. CDR3 sequence reads: CASSSLLAGGYEQYF. The CDR3, as DNA: TGCGCCAGCAGCTCCTTACTAGCGGGAGGCTACGAGCAGTACTTC.

This chain joins TRBV5-4 and TRBJ2-3; D not certain. This CDR3 is 12 amino acids long. V was clipped by 5 bases and J by 0 bases, with 4 bases between them. Germline CDR1 is SGHNT and CDR2 is YYREEE (reference sequence). CDR3 sequence reads: CASRSSTDTQYF. The CDR3 DNA is TGTGCCAGCAGGTCTAGCACAGATACGCAGTATTTT.

The chain links TRBV11-1 to TRBJ1-4; 10 bases map to TRBD1. Germline V CDR1 and CDR2: SGHAT, FQDESV (reference sequence). The CDR3 runs to 19 residues. J lost 8 bases, V lost 2 bases, and 17 bases had no gene match. Here the CDR3 DNA reads TGTGCCAGCAGCTTAAGTGAAGGTCCCGGGACAGGGGACGGAGAAAAACTGTTTTTT. Translated: CASSLSEGPGTGDGEKLFF. Full variable domain (rest looked up from reference TRBV11-1 and TRBJ1-4): EAEVAQSPRYKITEKSQAVAFWCDPISGHATLYWYRQILGQGPELLVQFQDESVVDDSQLPKDRFSAERLKGVDSTLKIQPAELGDSAMYLCASSLSEGPGTGDGEKLFFGSGTQLSVL.